This T cell receptor (beta chain) was profiled in a study of lymphopenia after photon versus proton radiotherapy. The CDR3 extends over 13 amino acids. Trimming took off 7 bases at V and 5 bases at J, with 11 bases between the two ends. From germline, CDR1 is SNHLY and CDR2 FYNNEI. The repertoire was sequenced with immunoSEQ multiplex PCR; TCRdb's copy has only in-frame clones and lacks some. The sample yields about 12,000 clones, roughly 90% seen once. Findings and limits, study-wide: After the lymphocyte nadir, photon-treated repertoires showed oligoclonal expansion, especially of CD8+ Temra cells. Proton therapy kept repertoires fairly stable, unlike photons, which gained effector/memory cells. Authors raise, but do not show, better survival with proton therapy. In patients who died, overall survival fell as post-nadir TCR diversity dropped more.

With respect to this clone: Its antigen is currently unknown.

This clonotype was obtained from a man aged 55 to 69 with pancreatic cancer. The specimen was peripheral blood, collected from a patient treated with proton-based radiotherapy. The genes are TRBV2 and TRBJ1-4, with D possibly matching TRBD1 (5 bases). For the CDR3, the DNA is TGTGCCAGCACATACGGGGGGAATGAAAAACTGTTTTTT. It encodes CASTYGGNEKLFF.